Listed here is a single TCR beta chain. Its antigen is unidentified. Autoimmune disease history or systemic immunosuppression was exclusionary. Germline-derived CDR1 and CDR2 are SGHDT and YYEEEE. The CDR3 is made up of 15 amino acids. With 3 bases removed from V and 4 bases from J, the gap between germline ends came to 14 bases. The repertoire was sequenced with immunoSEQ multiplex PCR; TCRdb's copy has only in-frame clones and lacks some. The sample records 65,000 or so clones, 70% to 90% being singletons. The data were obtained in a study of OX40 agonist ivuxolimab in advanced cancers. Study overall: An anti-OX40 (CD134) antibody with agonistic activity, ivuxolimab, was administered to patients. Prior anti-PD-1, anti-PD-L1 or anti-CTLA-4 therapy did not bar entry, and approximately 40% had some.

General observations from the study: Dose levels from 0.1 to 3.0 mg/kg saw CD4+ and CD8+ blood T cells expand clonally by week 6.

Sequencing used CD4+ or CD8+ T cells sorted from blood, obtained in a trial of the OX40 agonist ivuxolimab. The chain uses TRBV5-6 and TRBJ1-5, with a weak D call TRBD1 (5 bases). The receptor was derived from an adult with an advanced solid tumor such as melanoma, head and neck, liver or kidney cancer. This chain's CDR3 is CASSYSGTENQPQHF. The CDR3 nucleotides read TGTGCCAGCAGCTACTCCGGGACTGAGAATCAGCCCCAGCATTTT.